This T cell receptor (beta chain) was retrieved from a study of T cells in Graves' hyperthyroidism and ophthalmopathy. The TCR beta CDR3 regions underwent amplification using RNA transcripts as the source. When the TCR CDR3 underwent first-round RT-PCR, the HTBI primer set was used. TCRdb itself ran the multiplex PCR reads through MiXCR, one entry per CDR3 protein. Here the sample spans about 500,000 distinct CDR3 sequences, around an eighth being singletons. Thyroid ultrasound, orbital computed tomography, clinical symptoms, and serum thyroxine and TRAb underpinned diagnoses. As regards this clonotype: Its matching antigen is unknown.

V lost 3 bases and J lost 5; bases outside the gene matches: 3. Germline V gene lookup returns CDR1 SEHNR and CDR2 FQNEAQ (reference sequence). The CDR3 contains 14 residues. General study results and limits: The model's output predicted ophthalmopathy at a median of around 6.9 months prior to onset. Ophthalmopathy was separated from stable hyperthyroidism by a 13 V-J model.

The V and J genes are TRBV7-9 and TRBJ1-4, with 7 bases identical to TRBD1. This TCR derives from a woman aged 18-29 years with Graves' hyperthyroidism. What was sequenced was blood. CDR3 loop: CASSFPDRNEKLFF. Written as DNA, the CDR3 is TGTGCCAGCAGCTTCCCGGACAGGAATGAAAAACTGTTTTTT.